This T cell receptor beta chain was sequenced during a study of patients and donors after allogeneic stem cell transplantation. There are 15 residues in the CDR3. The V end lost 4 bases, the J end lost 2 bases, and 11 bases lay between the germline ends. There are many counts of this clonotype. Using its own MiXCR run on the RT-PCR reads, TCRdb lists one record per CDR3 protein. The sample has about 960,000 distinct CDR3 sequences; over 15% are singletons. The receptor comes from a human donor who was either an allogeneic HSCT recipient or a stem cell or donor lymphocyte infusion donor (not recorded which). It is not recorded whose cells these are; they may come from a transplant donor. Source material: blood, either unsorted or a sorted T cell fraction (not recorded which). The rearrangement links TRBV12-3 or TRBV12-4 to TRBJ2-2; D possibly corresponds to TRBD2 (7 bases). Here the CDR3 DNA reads TGTGCCAGCAGTTATCGGGGGGCCAACACCGGGGAGCTGTTTTTT. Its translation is CASSYRGANTGELFF.